A selection of T cell receptor beta chains follows, all from one sample in a study of human T cells and chemical hapten exposure. From the RACE reads, TCRdb called clonotypes with MiXCR, one entry per CDR3 protein. The data hold more than 250,000 distinct CDR3 sequences, with approximately 8% observed a single time. The source was whole blood, collected in connection with sensitization to the hapten diphenylcyclopropenone (DPC). These receptors came from a man aged 18 to 35 with alopecia areata. Some clones in this sample may be carry-over from other donors' samples. Both conserved end residues are part of each CDR3. The order of the fields is J gene, V gene, CDR3 protein.

TRBJ1-4 TRBV27 CASSPPGREKLFF
TRBJ2-1 TRBV7-2 CASSARETADNEQFF
TRBJ1-5 TRBV29-1 CSVGGQINQPQHF
TRBJ2-3 TRBV27 CASSLGLDTQYF
TRBJ1-2 TRBV11-1 CASSPVPGGYTF
TRBJ1-5 TRBV11-2 CASSLGSRGNQPQHF
TRBJ2-3 TRBV6-5 CASRPTTDTQYF
TRBJ2-2 TRBV5-4 CASSPRTGSNGELFF
TRBJ2-3 TRBV7-8 CASSLGGTGRTDTQYF
TRBJ1-3 TRBV3-1 CASSPGGPGNTIYF
TRBJ1-4 TRBV29-1 CSVATGGDNEKLFF
TRBJ2-1 TRBV27 CASSSRANNEQFF
TRBJ2-3 TRBV29-1 CSAPYGGEADTQYF
TRBJ2-7 TRBV28 CASSFQKTGPYEQYF
TRBJ2-4 TRBV20-1 CSARESGQRIAKNIQYF
TRBJ2-2 TRBV29-1 CSVEGQDTGELFF
TRBJ1-1 TRBV20-1 CSARDRTVNTEAFF
TRBJ1-1 TRBV2 CASSDETTEAFF
TRBJ2-3 TRBV20-1 CSGGAAGVSSTDTQYF
TRBJ2-1 TRBV4-3 CASSQEDANEQFF
TRBJ2-7 TRBV4-3 CASSQDKRDEQYF
TRBJ1-1 TRBV6-1 CASNAMLNTEAFF
TRBJ2-7 TRBV7-9 CASSLALPSGGEQYF
TRBJ2-3 TRBV10-3 CAISGVTGFPDTQYF
TRBJ2-2 TRBV4-3 CASSQDRGFSGELFF
TRBJ2-4 TRBV5-6 CASSLAAEGLKQNIQYF
TRBJ1-2 TRBV6-6 CASSPRQGANGYTF